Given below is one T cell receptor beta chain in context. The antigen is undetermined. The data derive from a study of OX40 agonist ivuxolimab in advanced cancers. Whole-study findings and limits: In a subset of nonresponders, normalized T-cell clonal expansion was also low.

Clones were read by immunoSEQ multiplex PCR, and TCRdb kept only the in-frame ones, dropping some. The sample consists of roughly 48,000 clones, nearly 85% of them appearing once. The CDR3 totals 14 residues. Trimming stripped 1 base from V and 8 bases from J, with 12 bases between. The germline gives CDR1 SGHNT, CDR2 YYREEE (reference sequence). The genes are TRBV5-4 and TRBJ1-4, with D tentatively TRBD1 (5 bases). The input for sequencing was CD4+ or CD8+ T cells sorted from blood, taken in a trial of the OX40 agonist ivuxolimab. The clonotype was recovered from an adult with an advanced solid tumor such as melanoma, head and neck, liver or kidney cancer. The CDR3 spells CASSLKQAGEKLFF. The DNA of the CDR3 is TGTGCCAGCAGCTTGAAACAGGCCGGCGAAAAACTGTTTTTT.